Included here is one T cell receptor beta chain sequence, with context. These data are taken from a study of blood T cell repertoires in COVID-19. During active infection, Seattle patients enrolled and were then monitored through disease. The CDR3 runs 13 residues. Trimming removed 5 bases at V and 5 bases at J, with 7 bases between. Sequencing used immunoSEQ multiplex PCR; TCRdb keeps in-frame clones, though not all of them. The data hold about 430,000 clones, with 70% to 90% observed a single time. This receptor was identified in a man between 18 and 35 years old with COVID-19, enrolled during active disease. The chain joins TRBV12-3 or TRBV12-4 to TRBJ1-6; a weak D match, TRBD1 (5 bases). Sample: peripheral blood. The CDR3 sequence: CASSRQNNSPLHF. The CDR3 DNA follows: TGTGCCAGCAGTCGACAGAATAATTCACCCCTCCACTTT.